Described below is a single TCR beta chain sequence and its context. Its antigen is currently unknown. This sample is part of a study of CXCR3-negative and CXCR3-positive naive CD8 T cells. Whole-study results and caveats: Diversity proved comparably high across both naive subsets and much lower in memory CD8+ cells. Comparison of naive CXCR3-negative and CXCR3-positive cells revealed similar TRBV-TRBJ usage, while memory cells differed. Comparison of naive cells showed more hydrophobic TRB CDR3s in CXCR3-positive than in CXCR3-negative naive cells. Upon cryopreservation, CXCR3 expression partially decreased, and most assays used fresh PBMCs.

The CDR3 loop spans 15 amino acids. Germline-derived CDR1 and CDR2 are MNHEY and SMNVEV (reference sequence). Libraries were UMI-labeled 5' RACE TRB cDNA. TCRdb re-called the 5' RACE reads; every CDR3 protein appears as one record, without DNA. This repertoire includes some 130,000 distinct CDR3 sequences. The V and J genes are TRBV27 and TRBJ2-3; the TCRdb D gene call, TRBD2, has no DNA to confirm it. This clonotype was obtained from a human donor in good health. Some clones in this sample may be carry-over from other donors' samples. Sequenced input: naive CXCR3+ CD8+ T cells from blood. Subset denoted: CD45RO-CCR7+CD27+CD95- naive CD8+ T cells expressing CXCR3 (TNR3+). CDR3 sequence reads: CASSLLEGGTDTQYF.